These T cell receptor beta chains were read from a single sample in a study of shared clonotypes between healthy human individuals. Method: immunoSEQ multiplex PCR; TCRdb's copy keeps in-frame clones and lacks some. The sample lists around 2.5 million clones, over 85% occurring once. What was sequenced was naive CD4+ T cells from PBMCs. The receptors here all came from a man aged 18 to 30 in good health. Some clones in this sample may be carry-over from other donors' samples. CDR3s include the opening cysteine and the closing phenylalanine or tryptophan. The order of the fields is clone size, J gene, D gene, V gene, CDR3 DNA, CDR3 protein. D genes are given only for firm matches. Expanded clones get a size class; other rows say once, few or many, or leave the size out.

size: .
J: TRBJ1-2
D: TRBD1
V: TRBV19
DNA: TGTGCCAGTAGCCCCAGGGGGGAATCCGGCTACACCTTC
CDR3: CASSPRGESGYTF

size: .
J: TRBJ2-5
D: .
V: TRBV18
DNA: TGTGCCAGCTCACCCGCAGTCGTCCCAGAGACCCAGTACTTC
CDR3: CASSPAVVPETQYF

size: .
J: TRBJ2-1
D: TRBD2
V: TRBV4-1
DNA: TGCGCCAGCAGCCAAGAAGCAACGACTAGCGGGAGGAGTGAGCAGTTCTTC
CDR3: CASSQEATTSGRSEQFF

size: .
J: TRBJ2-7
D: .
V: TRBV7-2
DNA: TGTGCCAGCAGCTTAACAGGAAGCTCCTACGAGCAGTACTTC
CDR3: CASSLTGSSYEQYF

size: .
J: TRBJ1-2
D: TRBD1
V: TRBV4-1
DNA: TGCGCCAGCAGCCTAGGGGGACAGGGCAGGACTGGCTACACCTTC
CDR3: CASSLGGQGRTGYTF

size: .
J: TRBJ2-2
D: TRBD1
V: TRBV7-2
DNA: TGTGCCAGCAGTTACTCGACAGGGTCGGGAACCGGGGAGCTGTTTTTT
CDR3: CASSYSTGSGTGELFF

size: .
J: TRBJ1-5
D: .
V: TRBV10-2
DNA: TGCGCCAGCAGCCACTCAGAGTATAGCAATCAGCCCCAGCATTTT
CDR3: CASSHSEYSNQPQHF

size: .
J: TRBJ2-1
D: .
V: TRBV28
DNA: TGTGCCAGCAGTTTTCGTCTACTCTTTGGACTGGGGAATGAGCAGTTCTTC
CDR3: CASSFRLLFGLGNEQFF

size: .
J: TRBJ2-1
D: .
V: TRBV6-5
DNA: TGTGCCAGCAGTTACTCGAGCGCGTATCCGTCGTATGAGCAGTTCTTC
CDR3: CASSYSSAYPSYEQFF

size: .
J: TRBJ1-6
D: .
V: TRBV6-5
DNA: TGTGCCAGCAGTTACAGGACTCAGGGCGGTTCACCCCTCCACTTT
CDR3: CASSYRTQGGSPLHF

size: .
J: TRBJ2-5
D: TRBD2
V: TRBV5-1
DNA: TGCGCCAGCAGCAATTCACCTAGCGGCCAAGAGACCCAGTACTTC
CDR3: CASSNSPSGQETQYF

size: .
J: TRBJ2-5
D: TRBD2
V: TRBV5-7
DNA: TGTGCCAGCAGCCCCTATGCTAGCGGGAGTTTTAGTTTAGGAGAGACCCAGTACTTC
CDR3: CASSPYASGSFSLGETQYF

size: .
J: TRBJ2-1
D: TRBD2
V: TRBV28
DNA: TGTGCCAGCAGTAGGTCGGGACTAGGGTCCAATGAGCAGTTCTTC
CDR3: CASSRSGLGSNEQFF

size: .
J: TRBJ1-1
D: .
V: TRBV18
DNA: TGTGCCAGCTCAACTAATGCCCCGGGCGACACTGAAGCTTTCTTT
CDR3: CASSTNAPGDTEAFF

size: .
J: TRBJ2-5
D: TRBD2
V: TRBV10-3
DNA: TGTGCCATCAGTGAAGGAATTAGCGGGATGTACCAAGAGACCCAGTACTTC
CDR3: CAISEGISGMYQETQYF

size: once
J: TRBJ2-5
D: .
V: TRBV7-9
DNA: TGTGCCAGCAGCTTACGTCTTCTACAGTGGGGCCAAGAGACCCAGTACTTC
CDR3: CASSLRLLQWGQETQYF

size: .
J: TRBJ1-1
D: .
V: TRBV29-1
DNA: TGCAGCGTTGATACAGTTGAAGCTTTCTTT
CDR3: CSVDTVEAFF

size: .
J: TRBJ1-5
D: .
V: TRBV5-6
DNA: TGTGCCAGCAGCTTGCACCCCCGGGGTGGTCAGCCCCAGCATTTT
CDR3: CASSLHPRGGQPQHF

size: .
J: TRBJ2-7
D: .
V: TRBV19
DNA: TGTGCCAGTAGTGGGACACCGGACCCCTACGAGCAGTACTTC
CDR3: CASSGTPDPYEQYF

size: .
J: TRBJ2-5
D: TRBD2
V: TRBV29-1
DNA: TGCAGCGTTGATCTCCGGCTAGCGGGAGAGACCCAGTACTTC
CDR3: CSVDLRLAGETQYF

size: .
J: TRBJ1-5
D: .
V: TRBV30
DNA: TGTGCCTGGAGTGTAGAGTCCGATCAGCCCCAGCATTTT
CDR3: CAWSVESDQPQHF

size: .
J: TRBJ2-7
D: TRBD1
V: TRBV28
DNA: TGTGCCAGCAGTCCTCCGGGACAGGGCTACTACGAGCAGTACTTC
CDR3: CASSPPGQGYYEQYF

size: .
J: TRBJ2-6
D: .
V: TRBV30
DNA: TGTGCCTGGAGTCCTGGCCCTGGGGCCAACGTCCTGACTTTC
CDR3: CAWSPGPGANVLTF

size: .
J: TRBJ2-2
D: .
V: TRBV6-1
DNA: TGTGCCAGCAGTGAAGCGTGGGTCGGGGAGCTGTTTTTT
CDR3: CASSEAWVGELFF

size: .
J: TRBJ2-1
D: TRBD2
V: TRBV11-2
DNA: TGTGCCAGCAGCTTAGGGACTAGCGGCCTCTTTGAGCAGTTCTTC
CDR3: CASSLGTSGLFEQFF

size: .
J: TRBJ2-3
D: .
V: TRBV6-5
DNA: TGTGCCAGCAGCCCCCGGGGTGCTAGCACAGATACGCAGTATTTT
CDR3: CASSPRGASTDTQYF